The clone carrying this T cell receptor beta chain has just a few counts. Antiretroviral therapy had run roughly three months, about 14 weeks, before follow-up blood collection. The repertoire came from unfractionated whole blood and reflected all unsorted peripheral T cells. cDNA was made from approximately 500 ng RNA using alpha and beta constant primers. Using multiplexing indices, alpha and beta chain libraries were generated apart by chain-specific third strand synthesis. TCRdb called the 5' RACE reads again in MiXCR, with one record for every CDR3 protein. The sample records 19,000 or so distinct CDR3 sequences, 8.5% to 9% being singletons. The CDR3 sequence is 16 residues long. V lost 5 bases, J lost 2 bases, and 9 bases stayed unmatched. Germline loops: CDR1 SGHTA, CDR2 FQGTGA. This sample is drawn from a study of HIV-infected patients and healthy controls. Study-level information: CD4 counts in most of the 16 patients increased modestly yet significantly but stayed below normal.

The chain carries TRBV7-3 and TRBJ2-3; the match to TRBD1 covers 8 bases. This specimen consisted of blood, obtained during antiretroviral therapy. The receptor comes from an adult with HIV infection. The CDR3 region has the DNA TGTGCCAGCAGCGAGGGGCCAGGGGGCCTCACAGATACGCAGTATTTT. Protein sequence: CASSEGPGGLTDTQYF.